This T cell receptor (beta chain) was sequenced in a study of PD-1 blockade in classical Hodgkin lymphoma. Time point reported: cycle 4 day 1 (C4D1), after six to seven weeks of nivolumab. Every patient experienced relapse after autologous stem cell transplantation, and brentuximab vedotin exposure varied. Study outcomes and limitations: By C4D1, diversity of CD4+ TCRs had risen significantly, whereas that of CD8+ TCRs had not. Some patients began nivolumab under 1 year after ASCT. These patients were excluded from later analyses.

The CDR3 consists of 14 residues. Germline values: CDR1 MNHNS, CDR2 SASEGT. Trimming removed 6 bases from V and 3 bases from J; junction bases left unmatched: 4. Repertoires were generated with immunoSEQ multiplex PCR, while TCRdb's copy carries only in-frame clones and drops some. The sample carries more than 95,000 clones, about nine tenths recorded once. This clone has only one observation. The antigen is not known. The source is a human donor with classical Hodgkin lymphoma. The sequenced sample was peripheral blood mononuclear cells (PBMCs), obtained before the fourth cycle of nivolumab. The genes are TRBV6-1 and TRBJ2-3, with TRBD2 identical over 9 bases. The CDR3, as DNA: TGTGCCAGCAGGGCGGGAGGGCCGACAGATACGCAGTATTTT. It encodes CASRAGGPTDTQYF.